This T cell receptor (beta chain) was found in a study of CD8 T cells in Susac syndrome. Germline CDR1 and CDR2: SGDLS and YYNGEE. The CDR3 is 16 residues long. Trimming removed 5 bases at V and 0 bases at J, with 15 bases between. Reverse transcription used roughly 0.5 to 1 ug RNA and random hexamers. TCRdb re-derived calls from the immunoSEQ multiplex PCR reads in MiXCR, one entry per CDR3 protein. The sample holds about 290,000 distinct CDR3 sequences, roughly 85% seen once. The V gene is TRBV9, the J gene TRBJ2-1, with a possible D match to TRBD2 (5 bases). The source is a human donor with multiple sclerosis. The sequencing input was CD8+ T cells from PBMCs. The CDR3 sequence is CASRFGLSSSYNEQFF. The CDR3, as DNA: TGTGCCAGCAGGTTCGGACTTTCCAGCTCCTACAATGAGCAGTTCTTC.